This T cell receptor beta chain was observed in a study of T-cell memory formation after mild COVID-19. Turning to the study itself: Largely donor-specific TCR clusters were found.

5'RACE with constant-segment primers built TCRalpha and TCRbeta cDNA libraries with UMIs. One entry per CDR3 protein, called by TCRdb with MiXCR from the 5' RACE reads. The table has about 140,000 distinct CDR3 sequences, more than 12% seen once. CDR3 length: 16 amino acids. CDR1 is LNHDA and CDR2 is SQIVND in the germline V gene (reference sequence). Trimming left V 7 bases short and J 10 bases short, with 28 bases between. The V call is TRBV19, the J call TRBJ1-2, with a tentative D call TRBD1 (5 bases). The specimen was PBMCs or a T cell subset sorted from them (not recorded which). The receptor was derived from an adult woman who had mild COVID-19 (a few samples of this study predate the infection). Cell type and time point are not known. In DNA form, the CDR3 reads TGTGCCAGTACCCCATGGGGTGAGGGGCAGGGTGATGCCTACACCTTC. Protein product: CASTPWGEGQGDAYTF.